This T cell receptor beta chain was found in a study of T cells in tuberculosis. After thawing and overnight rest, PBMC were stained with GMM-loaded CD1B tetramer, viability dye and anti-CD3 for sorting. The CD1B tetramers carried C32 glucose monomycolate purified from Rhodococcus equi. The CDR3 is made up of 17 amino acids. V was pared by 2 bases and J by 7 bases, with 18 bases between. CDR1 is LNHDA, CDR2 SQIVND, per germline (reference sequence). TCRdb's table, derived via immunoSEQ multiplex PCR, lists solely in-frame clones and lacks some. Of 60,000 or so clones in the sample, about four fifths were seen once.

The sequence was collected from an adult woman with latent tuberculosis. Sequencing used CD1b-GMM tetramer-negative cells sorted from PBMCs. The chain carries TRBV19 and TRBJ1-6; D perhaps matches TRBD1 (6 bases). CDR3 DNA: TGTGCCAGTAGTATAAAGACAGGAACAAGAGGGAATTCACCCCTCCACTTT. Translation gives CASSIKTGTRGNSPLHF.